This T cell receptor beta chain was recovered during a study of tumor and adjacent non-tumor tissue in lung cancer. About the research overall: The patients, around 11 men and about 5 women, were 31 to 76 with stage I to III disease.

Study results and limitations: Compared with tumor, normal lung showed significantly lower TCR diversity.

TCRbeta libraries were built with three rounds of nested PCR, modified from ARM-PCR. TCRdb reanalysed the multiplex PCR reads using MiXCR and keeps one entry per CDR3 protein. The profile shows some 120,000 distinct CDR3 sequences, approximately 66% of them singletons. A remark on this clonotype: Antigen: not known. Possible read error: a much larger clone is one base away.

RNA was extracted from bulk tissue without any cell sorting. Newly diagnosed lung cancer patients had thoracic surgery in China, August–late 2014, without prior chemotherapy. Germline CDR1 and CDR2: WSHSY and SAAADI. The CDR3 spans 15 residues. Deletions cut 2 bases from V and 6 bases from J, with 13 bases between. Sequencing was performed on lung tumor tissue. The sequence was obtained from a man younger than 40 with non-small cell lung cancer. This chain joins TRBV10-2 and TRBJ2-2; no definite D call. CDR3 nucleotide sequence: TGCGCCAGCAGTGAGCTGGAGACATTGTCCGGGGAGCTGTTTTTT. Translated, it gives CASSELETLSGELFF.